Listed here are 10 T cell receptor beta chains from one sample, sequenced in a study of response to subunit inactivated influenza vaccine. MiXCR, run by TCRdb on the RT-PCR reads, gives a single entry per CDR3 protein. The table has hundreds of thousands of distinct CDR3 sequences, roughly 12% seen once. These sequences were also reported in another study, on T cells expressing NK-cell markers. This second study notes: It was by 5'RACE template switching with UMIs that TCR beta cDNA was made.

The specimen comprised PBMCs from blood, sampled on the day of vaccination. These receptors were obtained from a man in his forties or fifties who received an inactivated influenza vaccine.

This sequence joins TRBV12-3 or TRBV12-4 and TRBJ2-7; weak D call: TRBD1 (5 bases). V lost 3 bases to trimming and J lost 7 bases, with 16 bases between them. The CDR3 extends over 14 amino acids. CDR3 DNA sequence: TGTGCCAGCAGTTTCAGGACAAGCATGGGGGAGCAGTACTTC. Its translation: CASSFRTSMGEQYF.

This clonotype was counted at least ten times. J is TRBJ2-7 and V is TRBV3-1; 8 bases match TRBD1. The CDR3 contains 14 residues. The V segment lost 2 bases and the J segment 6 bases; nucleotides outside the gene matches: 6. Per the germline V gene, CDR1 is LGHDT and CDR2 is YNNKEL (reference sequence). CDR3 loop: CASSQPTGAGEQYF. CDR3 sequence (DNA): TGTGCCAGCAGCCAACCGACAGGGGCAGGCGAGCAGTACTTC.

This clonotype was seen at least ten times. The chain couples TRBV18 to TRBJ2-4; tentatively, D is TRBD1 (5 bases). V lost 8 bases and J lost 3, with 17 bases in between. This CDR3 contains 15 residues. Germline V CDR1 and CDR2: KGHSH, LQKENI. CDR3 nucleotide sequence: TGTGCCAGCGCCCCCCCGCAGGGAAGCAAAAACATTCAGTACTTC. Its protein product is CASAPPQGSKNIQYF.

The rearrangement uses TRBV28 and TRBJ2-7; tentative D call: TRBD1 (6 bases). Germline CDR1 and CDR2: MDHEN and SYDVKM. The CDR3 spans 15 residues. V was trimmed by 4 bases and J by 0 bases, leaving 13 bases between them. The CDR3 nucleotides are TGTGCCAGCAGTTCGGGGACATTCCGCTCCTACGAGCAGTACTTC. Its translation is CASSSGTFRSYEQYF. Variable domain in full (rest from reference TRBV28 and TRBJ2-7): DVKVTQSSRYLVKRTGEKVFLECVQDMDHENMFWYRQDPGLGLRLIYFSYDVKMKEKGDIPEGYSVSREKKERFSLILESASTNQTSMYLCASSSGTFRSYEQYFGPGTRLTVT.

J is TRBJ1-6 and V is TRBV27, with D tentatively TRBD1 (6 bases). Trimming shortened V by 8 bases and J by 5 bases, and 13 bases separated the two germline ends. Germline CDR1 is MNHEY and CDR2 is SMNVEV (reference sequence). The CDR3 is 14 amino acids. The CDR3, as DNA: TGTGCCAGCCGAATGGGACACAATAATTCACCCCTCCACTTT. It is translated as CASRMGHNNSPLHF.

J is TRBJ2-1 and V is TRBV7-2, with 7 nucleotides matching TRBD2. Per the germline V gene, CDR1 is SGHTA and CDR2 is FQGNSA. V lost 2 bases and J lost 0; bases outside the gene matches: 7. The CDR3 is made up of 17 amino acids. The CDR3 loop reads CASSLWTSGISYNEQFF. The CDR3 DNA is TGTGCCAGCAGCTTATGGACTAGTGGGATCTCCTACAATGAGCAGTTCTTC.

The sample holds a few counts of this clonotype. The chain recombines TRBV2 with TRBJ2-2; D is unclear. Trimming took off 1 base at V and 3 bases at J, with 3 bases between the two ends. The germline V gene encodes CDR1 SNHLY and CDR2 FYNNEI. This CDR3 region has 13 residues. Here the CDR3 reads CASSEGYTGELFF. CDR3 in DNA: TGTGCCAGCAGTGAAGGATACACCGGGGAGCTGTTTTTT.

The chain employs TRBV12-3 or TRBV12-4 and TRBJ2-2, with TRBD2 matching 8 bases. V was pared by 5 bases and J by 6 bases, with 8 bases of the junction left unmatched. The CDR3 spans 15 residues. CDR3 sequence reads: CASSRKGLAAGELFF. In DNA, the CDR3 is TGTGCCAGCAGTAGAAAAGGACTAGCCGCCGGGGAGCTGTTTTTT.

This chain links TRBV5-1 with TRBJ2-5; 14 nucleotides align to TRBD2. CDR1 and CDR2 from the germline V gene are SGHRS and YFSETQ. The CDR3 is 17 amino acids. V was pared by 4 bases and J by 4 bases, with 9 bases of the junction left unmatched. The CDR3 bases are TGCGCCAGCAGCCCAGGACTAGCGGGGGGCCGGGGAGAGACCCAGTACTTC. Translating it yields CASSPGLAGGRGETQYF.

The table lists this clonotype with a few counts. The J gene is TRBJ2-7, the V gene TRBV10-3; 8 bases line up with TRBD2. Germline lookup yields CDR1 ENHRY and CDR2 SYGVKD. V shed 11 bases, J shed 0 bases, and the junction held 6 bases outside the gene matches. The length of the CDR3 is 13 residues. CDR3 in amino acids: CAAGREPSYEQYF. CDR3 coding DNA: TGTGCCGCCGGGAGGGAACCCTCCTACGAGCAGTACTTC.